This TCR beta chain was identified in a study of vaccination and CD4 T cells after COVID-19. Per germline, CDR1 LNHDA and CDR2 SQIVND (reference sequence). J was trimmed by 8 bases and V by 5 bases; bases with no gene match: 11. CDR3 length equals 15 residues. TCRdb re-called the PCR reads through MiXCR, storing one row per CDR3 protein. The table records roughly 22,000 distinct CDR3 sequences, around three fifths of them present only once. The sequences come from CD4+ T cells from blood, collected before SARS-CoV-2 vaccination. The receptor was derived from a human donor who had recovered from COVID-19. The V gene is TRBV19, the J gene TRBJ1-2; 10 positions match TRBD1. DNA for the CDR3: TGTGCCAGTAGTGTCGACAGGGGGCGAGTCCAGGGCTACACCTTC. Translated, it gives CASSVDRGRVQGYTF.